Presented here are 18 T cell receptor beta chains from one specimen sequenced in a study of control samples from healthy donors and cancer patients. TCRdb keeps only in-frame clones here, not all; method: immunoSEQ multiplex PCR. The sample has 130,000 to 150,000 clones, roughly 94% seen once; the top ten hold 14%. The sample consisted of PBMCs. These TCRs come from a man between 60 and 75 years old with colorectal cancer.

The rearrangement uses TRBV6-5 and TRBJ2-3; D may match TRBD1 or TRBD2 (5 bases each). Trimming took 7 bases from V and 6 from J, leaving 14 bases between them. The CDR3 has 13 amino acids. Germline V gene sequence: CDR1 MNHEY, CDR2 SVGAGI. The CDR3, as DNA: TGTGCCAGCACCCCGGGGCATTCGGATACGCAGTATTTT. Its protein product is CASTPGHSDTQYF.

V and J are TRBV6-4 and TRBJ1-1; tentative D call: TRBD1 (6 bases). The CDR3 sequence is 19 residues long. Trimming left V 0 bases short and J 0 bases short, with 20 bases between. From germline, CDR1 is MRHNA and CDR2 SNTAGT. The CDR3 bases are TGTGCCAGCAGTGACTCGAAAGCGGGGCAGGGGAGGATGAACACTGAAGCTTTCTTT. Residues: CASSDSKAGQGRMNTEAFF.

This rearrangement joins TRBV11-2 to TRBJ1-1; 10 bases map to TRBD1. The J segment lost 4 bases and the V segment lost 5 bases, leaving 10 bases of the junction unmatched. The CDR3 spans 16 residues. Per the germline V gene, CDR1 is SGHAT and CDR2 is FQNNGV. Here the CDR3 reads CASSRETGGALTEAFF. The CDR3 DNA sequence: TGTGCCAGCAGCCGAGAGACAGGGGGCGCCCTCACTGAAGCTTTCTTT. Looking up the rest from reference TRBV11-2 and TRBJ1-1 gives the full variable domain: EAGVAQSPRYKIIEKRQSVAFWCNPISGHATLYWYQQILGQGPKLLIQFQNNGVVDDSQLPKDRFSAERLKGVDSTLKIQPAKLEDSAVYLCASSRETGGALTEAFFGQGTRLTVV.

The CDR3: CATSDSGVYGYTF. Here the CDR3 DNA reads TGTGCCACCAGTGATTCGGGAGTCTATGGCTACACCTTC. The chain has TRBV24-1 and TRBJ1-2; D is uncertain. V was shortened by 2 bases and J by 4 bases, with 7 bases between the two germline ends. This CDR3 comprises 13 residues. Looked up from germline, CDR1 is KGHDR and CDR2 is SFDVKD.

V is TRBV7-2 and J is TRBJ1-2, with D perhaps matching TRBD1 (5 bases). The germline gives CDR1 SGHTA, CDR2 FQGNSA. The CDR3 covers 14 residues. V was shortened by 0 bases and J by 3 bases, with 8 bases between the two germline ends. CDR3 protein: CASSLAQGDYGYTF. CDR3 sequence (DNA): TGTGCCAGCAGCTTAGCGCAGGGTGACTATGGCTACACCTTC.

V gene TRBV7-8 combines with J gene TRBJ2-7; tentative D call: TRBD2 (6 bases). Germline CDR1 is SGHVS and CDR2 is FQNEAQ. The CDR3 totals 16 residues. Trimming pared 4 bases from V and 1 base from J, leaving 17 bases between. The CDR3 protein is CASSSSGTPTSYEQYF. CDR3 coding DNA: TGTGCCAGCAGCTCGTCCGGGACTCCGACTTCCTACGAGCAGTACTTC. Based on the CDR3 plus reference TRBV7-8 and TRBJ2-7, the full variable domain is GAGVSQSPRYKVAKRGQDVALRCDPISGHVSLFWYQQALGQGPEFLTYFQNEAQLDKSGLPSDRFFAERPEGSVSTLKIQRTQQEDSAVYLCASSSSGTPTSYEQYFGPGTRLTVT.

This chain uses TRBV9 with TRBJ1-3; D is unresolved. Germline values: CDR1 SGDLS, CDR2 YYNGEE. Deletions cut 1 base from V and 6 bases from J, with 5 bases between. The CDR3 covers 12 residues. CDR3 sequence: CASSVTENTIYF. CDR3 in DNA: TGTGCCAGCAGCGTAACAGAAAACACCATATATTTT.

This chain joins TRBV7-8 and TRBJ2-1, with 9 bases that match TRBD2. J was trimmed by 5 bases and V by 5 bases; bases with no gene match: 7. The CDR3 is 15 residues long. CDR1 SGHVS and CDR2 FQNEAQ come from the germline V gene. CDR3 amino acids: CASSLLAGSHNEQFF. The DNA for the CDR3 is TGTGCCAGCAGCCTCCTAGCGGGGAGCCACAATGAGCAGTTCTTC.

The J gene is TRBJ1-1, the V gene TRBV5-1, with TRBD1 identical over 9 bases. The CDR3 totals 14 residues. J lost 3 bases, V lost 2 bases, and 2 bases had no gene match. Germline V CDR1 and CDR2: SGHRS, YFSETQ. CDR3 in amino acids: CASSFRQGDTEAFF. The CDR3 region has the DNA TGCGCCAGCAGCTTCCGACAGGGGGACACTGAAGCTTTCTTT.

The chain is built from TRBV30 and TRBJ2-1; 7 bases agree with TRBD2. Germline loops: CDR1 GTSNPN, CDR2 SVGIG (reference sequence). CDR3 length: 15 amino acids. The V gene end was trimmed by 0 bases and the J gene end by 7 bases; junction bases not matched to a gene: 9. In DNA form, the CDR3 reads TGTGCCTGGAGTGTTCAGCGGGGAATGGGAAATGAGCAGTTCTTC. The encoded protein is CAWSVQRGMGNEQFF.

The chain uses TRBV6-5 and TRBJ1-2, with TRBD1 as a possible D gene (5 bases). Trimming took off 5 bases at V and 4 bases at J, with 11 bases between the two ends. Germline CDR1 reads MNHEY; CDR2 reads SVGAGI. The CDR3 contains 13 residues. The CDR3 DNA reads as TGTGCCAGCAGTCCGACAGAATCCTATGGCTACACCTTC. This translates into CASSPTESYGYTF.

The chain recombines TRBV7-2 with TRBJ2-3, with 11 bases that match TRBD2. Germline lookup yields CDR1 SGHTA and CDR2 FQGNSA. J was trimmed by 4 bases and V by 1 base; bases with no gene match: 10. This CDR3 is 18 amino acids long. CDR3 DNA sequence: TGTGCCAGCAGCTTAGAGGGGGCTAGCGGGGGGTTCGCAGATACGCAGTATTTT. Its protein product is CASSLEGASGGFADTQYF.

This chain joins TRBV13 and TRBJ1-2, with D tentatively TRBD1 (5 bases). Germline V lookup: CDR1 PRHDT, CDR2 FYEKMQ (reference sequence). This CDR3 has 15 amino acids. The V and J ends lost 1 base and 0 bases respectively, with 9 bases between them. The CDR3 sequence: CASSLEAGPNYGYTF. Here the CDR3 DNA reads TGTGCCAGCAGCTTAGAGGCGGGACCTAACTATGGCTACACCTTC.

V and J are TRBV3-1 (or the pseudogene TRBV3-2) and TRBJ1-1; D not certain. Trimming shortened V by 3 bases and J by 6 bases, and 8 bases separated the two germline ends. CDR3 length equals 12 residues. Germline-derived CDR1 and CDR2 are LGHDT and YNNKEL (reference sequence). The CDR3 reads CASSHSTSEAFF. In nucleotides, the CDR3 is TGTGCCAGCAGCCACAGTACGTCTGAAGCTTTCTTT.

The chain uses TRBV9 and TRBJ1-3; the D gene is possibly TRBD1 (5 bases). Germline V gene sequence: CDR1 SGDLS, CDR2 YYNGEE. The CDR3 is made up of 15 amino acids. Trimming removed 0 bases from V and 4 bases from J, with 11 bases in between. The CDR3 sequence: CASSVEGARGNTIYF. In nucleotides, the CDR3 is TGTGCCAGCAGCGTAGAAGGGGCCAGGGGAAACACCATATATTTT.

This chain links TRBV2 with TRBJ1-5; 9 bases align to TRBD1. Germline CDR1 is SNHLY and CDR2 is FYNNEI. This CDR3 is 15 amino acids long. Trimming removed 2 bases from V and 2 bases from J; junction bases left unmatched: 1. The CDR3 sequence is CASSERTGGNQPQHF. CDR3 DNA sequence: TGTGCCAGCAGTGAACGGACAGGGGGCAATCAGCCCCAGCATTTT.

This CDR3 is CASSIVGTGTDEQFF. CDR3 nucleotide sequence: TGTGCCAGTAGTATAGTGGGGACAGGGACCGATGAGCAGTTCTTC. The V gene is TRBV19, the J gene TRBJ2-1; 9 bases line up with TRBD1. The CDR3 covers 15 residues. The V gene end was trimmed by 1 base and the J gene end by 8 bases; junction bases not matched to a gene: 6. Germline CDR1 reads LNHDA; CDR2 reads SQIVND (reference sequence).

This clone was detected only once. The CDR3 spells CASSSGLAGNEQFF. CDR3 sequence (DNA): TGTGCCAGCAGCTCCGGACTAGCGGGGAATGAGCAGTTCTTC. The chain couples TRBV5-4 to TRBJ2-1; 12 positions agree with TRBD2. This CDR3 is 14 amino acids long. Looked up from germline, CDR1 is SGHNT and CDR2 is YYREEE (reference sequence). The ends lost 3 bases at V and 7 bases at J; junction bases unmatched: 2.